This T cell receptor beta chain was documented in a study of T cell repertoires in cytomegalovirus infection. In the study overall: Signatures in public TCR beta sequences pointed to both CMV infection and matching HLA type.

Findings and caveats of the study: The cumulative frequency of public TCR beta families distinguished individuals who carried CMV together with the relevant HLA. HLA-C-restricted TCR beta clonotypes specific for CMV led the ex vivo response.

TCRdb itself ran the reads through MiXCR, one entry per CDR3 protein. There are approximately 140,000 distinct CDR3 sequences in the sample; around 25% occur only once, and 30% to 40% lies in the top ten. Points on this clonotype: Its antigen is undetermined.

Specimen: PBMCs, sequenced either directly or after in vitro stimulation (not recorded which). This TCR came from a human donor in good health (CMV status not recorded). Some clones in this sample may be carry-over from other donors' samples.

The CDR3, as DNA: TGTGCCAGCAGTTACCCGGGCGCTAGCGGTTCCCCGGAAGAGACCCAGTACTTC. Its translation: CASSYPGASGSPEETQYF. J is TRBJ2-5 and V is TRBV6-5, with 7 bases that match TRBD2. Germline loops: CDR1 MNHEY, CDR2 SVGAGI. After removal of 2 bases from V and 3 bases from J, the junction contained 15 bases not matched to a gene. CDR3 size: 18 residues.